This T cell receptor (beta chain) comes out of a study of siplizumab effects on memory and regulatory T cells. Study results and limitations: The authors could not assign a naive or memory phenotype to roughly 80-97% of proliferating CD4+ or CD8+ clones. It was never confirmed that proliferating Tregs from siplizumab cultures were suppressive.

TCRdb's table, derived via immunoSEQ multiplex PCR, lists solely in-frame clones and lacks some. Of 90,000 to 140,000 clones detected, 85% to 95% appear once; the ten largest clones hold about 0.34%. Germline loops: CDR1 SGHTA, CDR2 FQGTGA. The ends lost 2 bases at V and 5 bases at J; junction bases unmatched: 5. The CDR3 sequence is 15 residues long. As regards this clone: Its antigen is currently unknown.

This receptor was taken from a human donor in good health. The genes are TRBV7-3 and TRBJ2-1; TRBD1 aligns across 8 bases. The sample comprised CD4+ T cells sorted from blood. CDR3 nucleotides: TGTGCCAGCAGCTTAGTGGGGACAGGCCACAATGAGCAGTTCTTC. Translated: CASSLVGTGHNEQFF.